A selection of T cell receptor beta chains follows, all from one sample in a study of graft-versus-host responses after intestinal transplantation. Only in-frame clones appear in the TCRdb table, and some are missing; sequencing was by immunoSEQ multiplex PCR. The sample lists tens of thousands of clones; 87% were seen once. Here the sequenced sample was ileum tissue, taken around seven months after intestinal transplant. These receptors originate from a human patient who received an intestinal transplant, so some T cells may come from the graft donor. The CDR3 runs from the conserved cysteine through the conserved F or W. Fields, in order: J gene, V gene, clone size, D gene, CDR3 protein, CDR3 DNA. The D gene is left open where the match is weak. Clone size appears in some rows only: once, few, many, or a class for an expanded clone.

j_call: TRBJ2-7; v_call: TRBV4-2; clone_size: .; d_call: .; cdr3_aa: CASSQEPGLGYEQYF; cdr3_nt: TGTGCCAGCAGCCAAGAACCGGGACTCGGTTACGAGCAGTACTTC
j_call: TRBJ1-4; v_call: TRBV9; clone_size: .; d_call: .; cdr3_aa: CASSVGGAAEKLFF; cdr3_nt: TGTGCCAGCAGCGTAGGGGGGGCAGCGGAAAAACTGTTTTTT
j_call: TRBJ2-3; v_call: TRBV5-1; clone_size: .; d_call: TRBD2; cdr3_aa: CASSLYTTSGVTDTQYF; cdr3_nt: TGCGCCAGCAGCTTATATACGACTAGCGGGGTCACAGATACGCAGTATTTT
j_call: TRBJ1-1; v_call: TRBV6-1; clone_size: .; d_call: .; cdr3_aa: CATIIDPSGTEAFF; cdr3_nt: TGTGCCACCATAATCGACCCCAGCGGGACTGAAGCTTTCTTT
j_call: TRBJ2-5; v_call: TRBV5-1; clone_size: .; d_call: TRBD2; cdr3_aa: CASSLAHGRASETQYF; cdr3_nt: TGCGCCAGCAGCTTGGCCCACGGGAGGGCGAGTGAGACCCAGTACTTC
j_call: TRBJ2-1; v_call: TRBV6-5; clone_size: once; d_call: TRBD2; cdr3_aa: CASSYPATSGVHEQFF; cdr3_nt: TGTGCCAGCAGTTACCCCGCGACTAGCGGGGTGCATGAGCAGTTCTTC
j_call: TRBJ2-1; v_call: TRBV7-2; clone_size: .; d_call: .; cdr3_aa: CASSLVWGDEQFF; cdr3_nt: TGTGCCAGCAGCTTAGTTTGGGGAGATGAGCAGTTCTTC
j_call: TRBJ1-4; v_call: TRBV5-6; clone_size: .; d_call: .; cdr3_aa: CASSSTNEKLFF; cdr3_nt: TGTGCCAGCAGCTCGACAAATGAAAAACTGTTTTTT
j_call: TRBJ2-7; v_call: TRBV4-1; clone_size: .; d_call: .; cdr3_aa: CASSQDTSHGYEQYF; cdr3_nt: TGCGCCAGCAGCCAAGATACGAGCCATGGTTACGAGCAGTACTTC
j_call: TRBJ2-1; v_call: TRBV10-3; clone_size: .; d_call: .; cdr3_aa: CAISERDSPYNEQFF; cdr3_nt: TGTGCCATCAGTGAGAGGGACTCCCCTTACAATGAGCAGTTCTTC
j_call: TRBJ2-4; v_call: TRBV9; clone_size: .; d_call: .; cdr3_aa: CACSVGGSKNIQYF; cdr3_nt: TGTGCCTGCAGCGTAGGGGGTTCCAAAAACATTCAGTACTTC
j_call: TRBJ2-7; v_call: TRBV4-1; clone_size: .; d_call: .; cdr3_aa: CASSQVVSPEQYF; cdr3_nt: TGCGCCAGCAGCCAAGTCGTGAGCCCCGAGCAGTACTTC
j_call: TRBJ2-3; v_call: TRBV10-3; clone_size: once; d_call: TRBD1; cdr3_aa: CAISEQGDTQYF; cdr3_nt: TGTGCCATCAGCGAACAGGGGGATACGCAGTATTTT
j_call: TRBJ2-1; v_call: TRBV5-6; clone_size: .; d_call: TRBD2; cdr3_aa: CASSLELAGSYNEQFF; cdr3_nt: TGTGCCAGCAGCTTGGAACTAGCGGGCTCCTACAATGAGCAGTTCTTC
j_call: TRBJ2-7; v_call: TRBV7-9; clone_size: .; d_call: TRBD2; cdr3_aa: CASSGGGSLYEQYF; cdr3_nt: TGTGCCAGCAGCGGAGGCGGGAGCCTCTACGAGCAGTACTTC
j_call: TRBJ1-3; v_call: TRBV5-5; clone_size: .; d_call: TRBD1; cdr3_aa: CASSLTGTGNTIYF; cdr3_nt: TGTGCCAGCAGCCTGACAGGGACTGGAAACACCATATATTTT
j_call: TRBJ1-2; v_call: TRBV2; clone_size: .; d_call: .; cdr3_aa: CASSAPGRESMILYGYTF; cdr3_nt: TGTGCCAGCAGTGCCCCGGGACGGGAAAGTATGATCCTCTATGGCTACACCTTC
j_call: TRBJ2-1; v_call: TRBV7-8; clone_size: .; d_call: TRBD2; cdr3_aa: CASSPLSRLAYTDEQFF; cdr3_nt: TGTGCCAGCAGCCCACTCAGCAGACTAGCGTATACAGATGAGCAGTTCTTC
j_call: TRBJ2-6; v_call: TRBV11-2; clone_size: .; d_call: TRBD2; cdr3_aa: CASSYTARGGSGANVLTF; cdr3_nt: TGTGCCAGCAGCTATACAGCGCGGGGGGGATCTGGGGCCAACGTCCTGACTTTC
j_call: TRBJ2-1; v_call: TRBV28; clone_size: .; d_call: TRBD1; cdr3_aa: CASSPQGAVSYNEQFF; cdr3_nt: TGTGCCAGCAGTCCCCAGGGGGCGGTCTCCTACAATGAGCAGTTCTTC
j_call: TRBJ2-3; v_call: TRBV29-1; clone_size: .; d_call: TRBD2; cdr3_aa: CSVGGGAIDTQYF; cdr3_nt: TGCAGCGTTGGCGGGGGGGCCATCGATACGCAGTATTTT
j_call: TRBJ2-7; v_call: TRBV29-1; clone_size: .; d_call: TRBD2; cdr3_aa: CSVEASHVGGGTYEQYF; cdr3_nt: TGCAGCGTTGAGGCCTCGCATGTTGGCGGGGGTACCTACGAGCAGTACTTC
j_call: TRBJ2-7; v_call: TRBV5-8; clone_size: .; d_call: .; cdr3_aa: CASSPGGHSYEQYF; cdr3_nt: TGTGCCAGCAGCCCGGGGGGACACTCCTACGAGCAGTACTTC
j_call: TRBJ2-1; v_call: TRBV15; clone_size: once; d_call: TRBD2; cdr3_aa: CATSGGGGPRNEQFF; cdr3_nt: TGTGCCACCAGCGGTGGGGGGGGACCTCGGAATGAGCAGTTCTTC
j_call: TRBJ1-1; v_call: TRBV6-5; clone_size: few; d_call: .; cdr3_aa: CASRFGTHTEAFF; cdr3_nt: TGTGCCAGCAGGTTCGGGACCCACACTGAAGCTTTCTTT
j_call: TRBJ2-3; v_call: TRBV13; clone_size: few; d_call: .; cdr3_aa: CASSSEETDTQYF; cdr3_nt: TGTGCCAGCAGCTCTGAGGAGACAGATACGCAGTATTTT
j_call: TRBJ2-1; v_call: TRBV5-1; clone_size: .; d_call: TRBD1; cdr3_aa: CASSFSGTDYNEQFF; cdr3_nt: TGCGCCAGCAGCTTTTCCGGGACAGACTACAATGAGCAGTTCTTC
j_call: TRBJ1-4; v_call: TRBV28; clone_size: .; d_call: .; cdr3_aa: CASRGPRWEKLFF; cdr3_nt: TGTGCCAGCAGGGGGCCCCGGTGGGAAAAACTGTTTTTT
j_call: TRBJ2-3; v_call: TRBV5-1; clone_size: .; d_call: TRBD2; cdr3_aa: CASSLDGLAGPSTQYF; cdr3_nt: TGCGCCAGCAGCCTGGATGGACTAGCGGGGCCCTCTACGCAGTATTTT
j_call: TRBJ2-7; v_call: TRBV4-1; clone_size: .; d_call: TRBD2; cdr3_aa: CASSQDTSGHYEQYF; cdr3_nt: TGCGCCAGCAGCCAAGATACTAGCGGCCACTACGAGCAGTACTTC
j_call: TRBJ2-7; v_call: TRBV11-2; clone_size: .; d_call: TRBD1; cdr3_aa: CASSLVGQGWGEQYF; cdr3_nt: TGTGCCAGCAGCTTAGTGGGACAGGGATGGGGCGAGCAGTACTTC
j_call: TRBJ2-1; v_call: TRBV7-2; clone_size: .; d_call: .; cdr3_aa: CASSHSWERSYNEQFF; cdr3_nt: TGTGCCAGCAGCCATTCCTGGGAGCGGTCCTACAATGAGCAGTTCTTC
j_call: TRBJ2-3; v_call: TRBV5-1; clone_size: .; d_call: .; cdr3_aa: CASSSRTSTDTQYF; cdr3_nt: TGCGCCAGCAGCTCGCGGACTTCCACAGATACGCAGTATTTT
j_call: TRBJ1-1; v_call: TRBV6-6; clone_size: .; d_call: .; cdr3_aa: CASSLAREMNTEAFF; cdr3_nt: TGTGCCAGCAGCCTTGCCCGGGAAATGAACACTGAAGCTTTCTTT
j_call: TRBJ1-6; v_call: TRBV18; clone_size: .; d_call: .; cdr3_aa: CASSQGQAISPLHF; cdr3_nt: TGTGCCAGCTCTCAGGGGCAGGCAATTTCACCCCTCCACTTT
j_call: TRBJ2-2; v_call: TRBV11-3; clone_size: .; d_call: TRBD2; cdr3_aa: CASSRRGENTGELFF; cdr3_nt: TGTGCCAGCAGCCGACGGGGGGAGAACACCGGGGAGCTGTTTTTT
j_call: TRBJ1-1; v_call: TRBV5-8; clone_size: .; d_call: .; cdr3_aa: CASSTAPGDMNTEAFF; cdr3_nt: TGTGCCAGCAGCACCGCCCCAGGAGACATGAACACTGAAGCTTTCTTT
j_call: TRBJ2-7; v_call: TRBV10-3; clone_size: .; d_call: .; cdr3_aa: CAISAGASSSYEQYF; cdr3_nt: TGTGCCATCAGTGCGGGGGCGTCCAGCTCCTACGAGCAGTACTTC
j_call: TRBJ1-5; v_call: TRBV28; clone_size: .; d_call: TRBD1; cdr3_aa: CASRLGTGSNQPQHF; cdr3_nt: TGTGCCAGCAGGCTCGGGACAGGGAGCAATCAGCCCCAGCATTTT
j_call: TRBJ1-5; v_call: TRBV23-1; clone_size: .; d_call: TRBD1; cdr3_aa: CASSRRQGPHQPQHF; cdr3_nt: TGCGCCAGCAGTCGACGACAGGGGCCCCATCAGCCCCAGCATTTT
j_call: TRBJ2-2; v_call: TRBV9; clone_size: .; d_call: .; cdr3_aa: CASSFAGQMNTGELFF; cdr3_nt: TGTGCCAGCAGCTTCGCGGGACAGATGAACACCGGGGAGCTGTTTTTT
j_call: TRBJ2-7; v_call: TRBV27; clone_size: .; d_call: .; cdr3_aa: CASSLGLAGYEQYF; cdr3_nt: TGTGCCAGCAGTTTAGGGCTAGCTGGCTACGAGCAGTACTTC
j_call: TRBJ2-7; v_call: TRBV23-1; clone_size: .; d_call: .; cdr3_aa: CASSQSDPAGEQYF; cdr3_nt: TGCGCCAGCAGTCAGTCGGACCCAGCTGGCGAGCAGTACTTC
j_call: TRBJ2-2; v_call: TRBV28; clone_size: .; d_call: .; cdr3_aa: CASSYGDRGELFF; cdr3_nt: TGTGCCAGCAGTTACGGGGACCGCGGGGAGCTGTTTTTT
j_call: TRBJ2-1; v_call: TRBV28; clone_size: .; d_call: .; cdr3_aa: CASSSTVTYNEQFF; cdr3_nt: TGTGCCAGCAGTTCCACAGTCACCTACAATGAGCAGTTCTTC